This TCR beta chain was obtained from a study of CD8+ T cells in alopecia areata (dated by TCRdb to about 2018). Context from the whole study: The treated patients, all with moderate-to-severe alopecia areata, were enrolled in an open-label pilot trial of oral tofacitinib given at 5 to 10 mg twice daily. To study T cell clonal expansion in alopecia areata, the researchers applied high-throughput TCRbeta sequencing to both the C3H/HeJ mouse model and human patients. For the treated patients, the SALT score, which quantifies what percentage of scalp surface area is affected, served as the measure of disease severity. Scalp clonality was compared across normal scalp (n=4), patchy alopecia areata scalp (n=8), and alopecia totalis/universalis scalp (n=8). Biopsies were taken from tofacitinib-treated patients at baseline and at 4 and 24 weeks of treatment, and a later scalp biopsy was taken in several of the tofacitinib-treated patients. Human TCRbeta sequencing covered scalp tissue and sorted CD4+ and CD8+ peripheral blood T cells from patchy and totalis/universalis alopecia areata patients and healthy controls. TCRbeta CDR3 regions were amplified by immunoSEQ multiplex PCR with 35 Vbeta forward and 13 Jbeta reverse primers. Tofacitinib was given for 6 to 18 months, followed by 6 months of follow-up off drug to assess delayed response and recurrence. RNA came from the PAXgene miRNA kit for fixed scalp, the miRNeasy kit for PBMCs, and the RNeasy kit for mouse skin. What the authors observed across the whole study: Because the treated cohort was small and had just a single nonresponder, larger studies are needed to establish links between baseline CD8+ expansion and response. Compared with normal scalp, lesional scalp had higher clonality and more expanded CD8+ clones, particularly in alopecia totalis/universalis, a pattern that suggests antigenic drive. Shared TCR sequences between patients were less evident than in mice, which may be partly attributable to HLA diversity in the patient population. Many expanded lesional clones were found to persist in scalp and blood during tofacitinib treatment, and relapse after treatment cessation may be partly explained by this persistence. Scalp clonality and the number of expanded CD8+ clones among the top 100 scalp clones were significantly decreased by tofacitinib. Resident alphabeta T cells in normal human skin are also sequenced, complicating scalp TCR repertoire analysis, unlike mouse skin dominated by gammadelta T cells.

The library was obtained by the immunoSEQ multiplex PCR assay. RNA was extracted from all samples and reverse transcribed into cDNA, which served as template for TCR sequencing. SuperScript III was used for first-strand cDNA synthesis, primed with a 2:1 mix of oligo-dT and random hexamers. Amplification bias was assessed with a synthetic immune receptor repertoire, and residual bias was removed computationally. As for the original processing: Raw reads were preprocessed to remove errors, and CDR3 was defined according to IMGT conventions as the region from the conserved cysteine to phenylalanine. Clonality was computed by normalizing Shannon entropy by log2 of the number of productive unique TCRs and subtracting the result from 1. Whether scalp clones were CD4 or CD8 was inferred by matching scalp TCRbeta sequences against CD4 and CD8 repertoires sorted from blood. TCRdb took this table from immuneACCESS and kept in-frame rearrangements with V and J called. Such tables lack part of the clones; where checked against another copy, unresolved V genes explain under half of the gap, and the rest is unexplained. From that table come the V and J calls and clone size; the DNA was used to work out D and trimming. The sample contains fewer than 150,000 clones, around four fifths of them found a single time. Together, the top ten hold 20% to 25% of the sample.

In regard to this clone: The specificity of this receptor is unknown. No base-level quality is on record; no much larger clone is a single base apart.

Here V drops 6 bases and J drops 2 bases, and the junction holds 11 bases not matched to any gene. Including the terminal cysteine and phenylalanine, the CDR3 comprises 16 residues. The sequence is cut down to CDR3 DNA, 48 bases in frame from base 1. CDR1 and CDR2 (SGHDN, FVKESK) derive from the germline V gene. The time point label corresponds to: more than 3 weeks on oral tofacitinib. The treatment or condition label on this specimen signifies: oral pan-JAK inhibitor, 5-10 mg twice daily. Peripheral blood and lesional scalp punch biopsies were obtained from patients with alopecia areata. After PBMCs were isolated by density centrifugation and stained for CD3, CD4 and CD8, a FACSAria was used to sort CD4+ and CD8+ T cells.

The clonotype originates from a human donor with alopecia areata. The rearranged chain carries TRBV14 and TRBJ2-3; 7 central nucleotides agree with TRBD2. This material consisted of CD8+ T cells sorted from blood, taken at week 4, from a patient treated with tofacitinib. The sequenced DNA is TGTGCCAGCAGTCCCCCTCTGGCGGGGGACACAGATACGCAGTATTTT. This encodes CASSPPLAGDTDTQYF.